Listed below are T cell receptor beta chains from one sample, sequenced in a study of identical twins. TCRdb re-called the 5' RACE reads through MiXCR, storing one row per CDR3 protein. Here the sample spans 450,000 to 650,000 distinct CDR3 sequences, 9.6% being singletons. The sample was also linked to a second study, of yellow fever vaccine responses in identical twins.

The sequencing input was PBMCs. Receptor source: a woman aged 18-35 years in good health. Both conserved end residues are part of each CDR3. The order of the fields is V gene, J gene, D gene, clone size, CDR3 length, CDR3 DNA, CDR3 protein. A D gene is named only where the DNA matches it firmly. A row's size may be missing; if present it is once, few, many or a size class.

TRBV30,TRBJ2-2,.,.,14,TGTGCCTGGAGTGGGGCAGGTAACACCGGGGAGCTGTTTTTT,CAWSGAGNTGELFF
TRBV6-5,TRBJ2-1,TRBD2,.,15,TGTGCCAGCAGTTTGGAGCGGGGGGGCTTCGGTGAGCAGTTCTTC,CASSLERGGFGEQFF
TRBV12-3/TRBV12-4,TRBJ1-1,TRBD1,few,15,TGTGCCAGCAGGACAGGGACAGGTGGGAACACTGAAGCTTTCTTT,CASRTGTGGNTEAFF
TRBV27,TRBJ2-7,.,few,15,TGTGCCAGCAGTTTAAGTTCACCACCCCTTTACGAGCAGTACTTC,CASSLSSPPLYEQYF
TRBV12-3/TRBV12-4,TRBJ2-1,.,many,14,TGTGCCAGCAGTTTAGGGGAGGACTACAATGAGCAGTTCTTC,CASSLGEDYNEQFF
TRBV7-2,TRBJ2-1,TRBD2,few,20,TGTGCCAGCAGCTTCGCGGGACTAGCGGGGGGGAATGGGTCCTACAATGAGCAGTTCTTC,CASSFAGLAGGNGSYNEQFF
TRBV4-2,TRBJ2-5,TRBD1,few,16,TGTGCCAGCAGCCAAGCGACAGGGGGCTCGAAAGAGACCCAGTACTTC,CASSQATGGSKETQYF
TRBV5-1,TRBJ2-4,TRBD1,few,12,TGCGCCAGCAGACCGGACAGGGGGTCCGTGTACTTC,CASRPDRGSVYF
TRBV5-1,TRBJ2-1,TRBD2,few,15,TGCGCCAGCAGCCCACCGGGACTAGTCTTTCTTGAGCAGTTCTTC,CASSPPGLVFLEQFF
TRBV3-1,TRBJ1-2,.,many,14,TGTGCCAGCAGCCAAGATGGGCGGGGGAACGGCTACACCTTC,CASSQDGRGNGYTF
TRBV20-1,TRBJ2-7,.,few,14,TGCAGTGCCTACCGGCGGGGCCCTTACTACGAGCAGTACTTC,CSAYRRGPYYEQYF
TRBV5-6,TRBJ2-1,TRBD2,.,16,TGTGCCAGCACCCCAGGGGTGCGGGGGGCTAACAATGAGCAGTTCTTC,CASTPGVRGANNEQFF
TRBV7-2,TRBJ1-3,.,few,16,TGTGCCAGCAGCGTCGTAGGCCAAACGACTGGAAACACCATATATTTT,CASSVVGQTTGNTIYF
TRBV3-1,TRBJ2-1,.,few,15,TGTGCCAGCAGCCAAGGATCCTATCCGTACAATGAGCAGTTCTTC,CASSQGSYPYNEQFF
TRBV7-2,TRBJ1-2,.,few,13,TGTGCCAGCAGCCCCCTGGGGTACTCTGGCTACACCTTC,CASSPLGYSGYTF
TRBV7-7,TRBJ2-3,.,many,13,TGTGCTAGCAGCCATGATGGACAAGATACGCAGTATTTT,CASSHDGQDTQYF
TRBV7-8,TRBJ2-5,TRBD2,few,18,TGTGCCAGCAGCTTAGAGGGACTAGCGGGGGGGAGCGGGGAGACCCAGTACTTC,CASSLEGLAGGSGETQYF
TRBV30,TRBJ1-1,.,.,12,TGTGCCTGGAGCAGTTTGAACACTGAAGCTTTCTTT,CAWSSLNTEAFF
TRBV12-3/TRBV12-4,TRBJ2-3,.,.,15,TGTGCCAGCGCTGCTCAGGTTGAGGACACAGATACGCAGTATTTT,CASAAQVEDTDTQYF
TRBV6-2/TRBV6-3,TRBJ1-5,.,.,17,TGTGCCAGCAGTTACGGTGGGACAACAGAAAGGAATCAGCCCCAGCATTTT,CASSYGGTTERNQPQHF
TRBV10-3,TRBJ2-2,.,many,16,TGTGCCATCAGGGATGGGATATCACAGAACACCGGGGAGCTGTTTTTT,CAIRDGISQNTGELFF
TRBV7-9,TRBJ2-3,TRBD1,many,16,TGTGCCAGCAGCTCGCCCGGGACAGGGGGCACAGATACGCAGTATTTT,CASSSPGTGGTDTQYF
TRBV29-1,TRBJ2-4,TRBD2,few,12,TGCAGCGTTCGTCGGGAGGGGAACATTCAGTACTTC,CSVRREGNIQYF
TRBV7-6,TRBJ2-7,TRBD2,many,16,TGTGCCAGCAGCTTATTGGCGGGAGGGGATACCTACGAGCAGTACTTC,CASSLLAGGDTYEQYF
TRBV3-1,TRBJ2-1,.,many,15,TGTGCCAGCAGCCACGGACAGGTAATAGCGGGAAGCCAGTTCTTC,CASSHGQVIAGSQFF
TRBV7-9,TRBJ2-3,.,few,16,TGTGCCAGCAGCTCGGGACTGAGGGAACAGCGGGATACGCAGTATTTT,CASSSGLREQRDTQYF
TRBV5-1,TRBJ2-3,.,.,14,TGCGCCAGCAGCTTATCAGGGGCAGAATATACGCAGTATTTT,CASSLSGAEYTQYF
TRBV9,TRBJ2-5,.,few,14,TGTGCCAGCAGCGTATTGGGGCTACAAGAGACCCAGTACTTC,CASSVLGLQETQYF
TRBV29-1,TRBJ2-5,.,many,14,TGCAGCGTTGAAGAGAGGACCCCCCTGGAGACCCAGTACTTC,CSVEERTPLETQYF
TRBV5-4,TRBJ2-2,.,few,12,TGTGCCAGCAGCCTACCAACCGGGGAGCTGTTTTTT,CASSLPTGELFF
TRBV24-1,TRBJ2-3,.,many,15,TGTGCCACCAGCGAACCCCAGGGACCCACAGATACGCAGTATTTT,CATSEPQGPTDTQYF
TRBV14,TRBJ2-7,TRBD1,.,15,TGTGCCAGCAGCCAAGGCCCGGGACAGGGGGGCGAGCAGTACTTC,CASSQGPGQGGEQYF
TRBV3-1,TRBJ2-5,.,.,14,TGTGCCAGCAGCCCCATTTGGGAGCGAGAGACCCAGTACTTC,CASSPIWERETQYF
TRBV6-5,TRBJ2-1,.,many,16,TGTGCCAGCAGTTACCCCCAGGGCTACTCCTACAATGAGCAGTTCTTC,CASSYPQGYSYNEQFF
TRBV6-5,TRBJ2-1,.,many,14,TGTGCCAGCAGTTGGCCAGGGGACCACAATGAGCAGTTCTTC,CASSWPGDHNEQFF
TRBV12-3/TRBV12-4,TRBJ2-3,.,.,14,TGTGCCAGCAGTCCCCCGAAGGACACAGATACGCAGTATTTT,CASSPPKDTDTQYF
TRBV15,TRBJ2-5,TRBD2,few,16,TGTGCCACCAGCAGAGCCCAGCGGGGGGCCCAAGAGACCCAGTACTTC,CATSRAQRGAQETQYF
TRBV29-1,TRBJ1-1,TRBD1,few,12,TGCAGCGTCGGCAGGGGGCGAACTGAAGCTTTCTTT,CSVGRGRTEAFF
TRBV29-1,TRBJ2-7,TRBD1,few,13,TGCAGCGTTTGGGACAGGCCGCCCTACGAGCAGTACTTC,CSVWDRPPYEQYF
TRBV5-1,TRBJ2-2,TRBD2,many,15,TGCGCCAGCAGCCCGGGGGACTATTACACCGGGGAGCTGTTTTTT,CASSPGDYYTGELFF
TRBV6-2/TRBV6-3,TRBJ1-2,.,.,14,TGTGCCAGCAGTTTCGACAGTCCTGACTATGGCTACACCTTC,CASSFDSPDYGYTF
TRBV12-3/TRBV12-4,TRBJ2-3,TRBD2,many,17,TGTGCCAGCGCACGAGAGGCCCACGGGGGGGGGACAGATACGCAGTATTTT,CASAREAHGGGTDTQYF
TRBV7-2,TRBJ2-7,.,.,13,TGTGCCAGCAGCTTGGCCCGGCCAACGGAGCAGTACTTC,CASSLARPTEQYF
TRBV12-3/TRBV12-4,TRBJ2-7,TRBD2,many,15,TGTGCCAGCACACAACTTAGCGGGAACACCTACGAGCAGTACTTC,CASTQLSGNTYEQYF
TRBV14,TRBJ2-1,.,few,13,TGTGCCAGCAGCCAAGCCCGGGGCAGGGAGCAGTTCTTC,CASSQARGREQFF
TRBV20-1,TRBJ2-4,.,.,14,TGCAGTGCTAGCACCGGGACGGCCAAAAACATTCAGTACTTC,CSASTGTAKNIQYF
TRBV5-1,TRBJ1-1,.,.,15,TGCGCCAGCAGCGGGGTTTCGTCCAGTAACACTGAAGCTTTCTTT,CASSGVSSSNTEAFF